This T cell receptor (beta chain) stems from a study of tumor and adjacent non-tumor tissue in lung cancer. For the study at large: Stage I to III disease affected roughly 10 men and several women aged roughly 31 to 85. Each sample yielded approximately 4.2 million productive TCRbeta reads on average.

The CDR3 is made up of 13 amino acids. Germline-derived CDR1 and CDR2 are MGHRA and YSYEKL. V lost 1 base, J lost 12 bases, and 15 bases lay in between. No cell sorting was done before RNA was extracted from the tissue. Overall study results and limits: Compared with tumor, normal lung showed significantly lower TCR diversity.

Three rounds of nested PCR, following a modified ARM-PCR protocol, produced the TCRbeta library. TCRdb itself ran the multiplex PCR reads through MiXCR, one entry per CDR3 protein. Of about 140,000 distinct CDR3 sequences listed, around 66% are singletons. A remark on this clonotype: Its antigen is not known. A read error is possible here, since a much larger clone lies one base away.

The source is a man in his fifties or sixties with small cell lung cancer. The chain joins TRBV4-1 to TRBJ1-1; tentatively, D is TRBD1 (5 bases). Material for sequencing was lung tumor tissue. The CDR3 coding sequence is TGCGCCAGCAGCCAAGTGGGGGGTTCTTACACTTTCTTT. It translates to CASSQVGGSYTFF.